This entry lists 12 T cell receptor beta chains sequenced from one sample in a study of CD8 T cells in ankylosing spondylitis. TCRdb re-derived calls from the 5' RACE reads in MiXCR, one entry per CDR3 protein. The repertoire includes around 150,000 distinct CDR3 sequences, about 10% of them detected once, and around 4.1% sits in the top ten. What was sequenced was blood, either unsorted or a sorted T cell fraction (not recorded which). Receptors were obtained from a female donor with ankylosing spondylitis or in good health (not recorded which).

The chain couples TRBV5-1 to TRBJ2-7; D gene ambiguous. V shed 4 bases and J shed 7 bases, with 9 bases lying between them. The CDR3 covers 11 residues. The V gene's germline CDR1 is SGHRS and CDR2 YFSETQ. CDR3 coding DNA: TGCGCCAGCAGCACCCACGGGGAGCAGTACTTC. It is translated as CASSTHGEQYF.

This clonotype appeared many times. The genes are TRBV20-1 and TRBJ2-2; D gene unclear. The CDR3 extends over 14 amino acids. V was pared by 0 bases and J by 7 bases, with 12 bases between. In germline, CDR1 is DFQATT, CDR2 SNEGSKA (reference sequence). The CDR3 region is CSARDTRAFGELFF. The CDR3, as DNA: TGCAGTGCTAGAGATACAAGGGCCTTCGGGGAGCTGTTTTTT.

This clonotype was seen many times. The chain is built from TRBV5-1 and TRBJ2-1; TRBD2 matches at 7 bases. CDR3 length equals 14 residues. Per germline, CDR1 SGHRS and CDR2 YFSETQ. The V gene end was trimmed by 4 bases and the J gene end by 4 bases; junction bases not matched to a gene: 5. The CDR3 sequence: CASSRGVGYNEQFF. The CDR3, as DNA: TGCGCCAGCAGCCGGGGGGTGGGGTACAATGAGCAGTTCTTC.

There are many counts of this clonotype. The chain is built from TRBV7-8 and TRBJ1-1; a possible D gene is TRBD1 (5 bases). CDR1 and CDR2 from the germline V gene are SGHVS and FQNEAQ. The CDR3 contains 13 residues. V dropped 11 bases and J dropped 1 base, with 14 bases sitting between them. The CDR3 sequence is CAGDAGPNTEAFF. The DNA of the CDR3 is TGTGCCGGAGACGCAGGGCCGAACACTGAAGCTTTCTTT. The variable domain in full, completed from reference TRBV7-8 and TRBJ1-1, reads GAGVSQSPRYKVAKRGQDVALRCDPISGHVSLFWYQQALGQGPEFLTYFQNEAQLDKSGLPSDRFFAERPEGSVSTLKIQRTQQEDSAVYLCAGDAGPNTEAFFGQGTRLTVV.

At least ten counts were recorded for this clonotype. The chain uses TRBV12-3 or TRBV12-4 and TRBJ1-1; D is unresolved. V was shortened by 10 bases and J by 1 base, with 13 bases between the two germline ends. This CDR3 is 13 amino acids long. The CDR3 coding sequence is TGTGCCACCACGGGTCTAGAGAACACTGAAGCTTTCTTT. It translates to CATTGLENTEAFF.

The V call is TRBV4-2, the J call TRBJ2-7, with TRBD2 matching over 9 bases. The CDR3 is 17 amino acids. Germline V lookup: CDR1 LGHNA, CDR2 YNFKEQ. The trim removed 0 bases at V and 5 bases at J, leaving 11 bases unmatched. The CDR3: CASSQDMTAGGPNEQYF. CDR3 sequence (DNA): TGTGCCAGCAGCCAAGATATGACGGCGGGGGGGCCCAACGAGCAGTACTTC.

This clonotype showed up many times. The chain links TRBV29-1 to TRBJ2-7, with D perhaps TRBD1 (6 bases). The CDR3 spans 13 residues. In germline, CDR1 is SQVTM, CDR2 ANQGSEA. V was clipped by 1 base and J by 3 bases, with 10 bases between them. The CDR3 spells CSVEGARGYEQYF. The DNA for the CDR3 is TGCAGCGTTGAAGGCGCCAGGGGCTACGAGCAGTACTTC.

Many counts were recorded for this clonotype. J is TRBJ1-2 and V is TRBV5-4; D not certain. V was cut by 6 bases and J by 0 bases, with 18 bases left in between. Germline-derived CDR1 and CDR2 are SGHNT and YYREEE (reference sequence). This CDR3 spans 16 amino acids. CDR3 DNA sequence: TGTGCCAGCACCAGCTTAAGACTTCTTTCTAACTATGGCTACACCTTC. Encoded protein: CASTSLRLLSNYGYTF.

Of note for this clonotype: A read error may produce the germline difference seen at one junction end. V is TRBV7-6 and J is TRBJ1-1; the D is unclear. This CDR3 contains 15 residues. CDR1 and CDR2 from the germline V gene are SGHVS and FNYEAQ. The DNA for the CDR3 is TGTACCAGCAGCTTGGGCTCAGCCGGGAACACTGAAGCTTTCTTT. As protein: CTSSLGSAGNTEAFF.

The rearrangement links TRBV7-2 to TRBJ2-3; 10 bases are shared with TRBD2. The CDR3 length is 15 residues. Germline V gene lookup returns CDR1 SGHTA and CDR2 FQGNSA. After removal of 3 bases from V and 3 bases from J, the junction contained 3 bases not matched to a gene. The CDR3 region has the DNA TGTGCCAGCAGCTTTGGGACTAGCGAGACAGATACGCAGTATTTT. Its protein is CASSFGTSETDTQYF.

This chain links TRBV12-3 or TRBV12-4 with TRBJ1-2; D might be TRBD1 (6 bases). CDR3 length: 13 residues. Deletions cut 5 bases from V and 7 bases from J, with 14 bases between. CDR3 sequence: CASSDRTSSGYTF. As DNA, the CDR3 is TGTGCCAGCAGTGACAGGACCTCTAGTGGCTACACCTTC.

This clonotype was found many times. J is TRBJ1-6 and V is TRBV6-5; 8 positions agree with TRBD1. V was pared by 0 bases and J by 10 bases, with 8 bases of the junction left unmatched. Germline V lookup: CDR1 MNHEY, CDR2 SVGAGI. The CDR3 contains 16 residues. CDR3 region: CASSYSTSGQGSPLHF. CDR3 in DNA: TGTGCCAGCAGTTACTCGACGAGTGGACAGGGCTCACCCCTCCACTTT.